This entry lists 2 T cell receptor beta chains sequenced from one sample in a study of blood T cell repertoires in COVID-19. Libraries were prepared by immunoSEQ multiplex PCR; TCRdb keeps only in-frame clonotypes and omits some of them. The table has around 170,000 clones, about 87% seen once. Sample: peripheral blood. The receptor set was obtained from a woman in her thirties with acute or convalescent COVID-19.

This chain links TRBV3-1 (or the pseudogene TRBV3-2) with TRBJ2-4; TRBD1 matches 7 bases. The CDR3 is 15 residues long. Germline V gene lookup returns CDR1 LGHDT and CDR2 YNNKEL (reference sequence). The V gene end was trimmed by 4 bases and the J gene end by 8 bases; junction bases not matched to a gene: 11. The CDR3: CASSRTRTGLDIQYF. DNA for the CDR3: TGTGCCAGCAGCCGAACCAGGACAGGTCTGGACATTCAGTACTTC.

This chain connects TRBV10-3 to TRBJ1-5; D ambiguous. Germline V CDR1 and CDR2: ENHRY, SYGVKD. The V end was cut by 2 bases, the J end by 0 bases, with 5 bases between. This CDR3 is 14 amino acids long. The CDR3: CAISETNSNQPQHF. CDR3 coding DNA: TGTGCCATCAGTGAGACAAATAGCAATCAGCCCCAGCATTTT.